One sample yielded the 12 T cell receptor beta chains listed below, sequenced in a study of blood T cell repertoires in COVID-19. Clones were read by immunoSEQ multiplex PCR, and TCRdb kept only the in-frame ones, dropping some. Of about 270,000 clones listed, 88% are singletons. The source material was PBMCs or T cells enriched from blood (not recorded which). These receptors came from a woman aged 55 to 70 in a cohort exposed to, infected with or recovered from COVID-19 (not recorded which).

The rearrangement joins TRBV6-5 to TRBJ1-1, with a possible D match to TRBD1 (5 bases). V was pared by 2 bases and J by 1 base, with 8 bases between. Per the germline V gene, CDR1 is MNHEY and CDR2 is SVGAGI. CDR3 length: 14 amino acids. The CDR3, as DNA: TGTGCCAGCAGTTACCGGGGGAGGAACACTGAAGCTTTCTTT. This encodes CASSYRGRNTEAFF.

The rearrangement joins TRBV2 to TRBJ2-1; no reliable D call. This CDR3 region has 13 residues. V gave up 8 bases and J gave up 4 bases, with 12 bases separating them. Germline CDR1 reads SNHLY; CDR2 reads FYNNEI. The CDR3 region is CASPSLRYNEQFF. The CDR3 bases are TGTGCCAGCCCGTCTCTCCGGTACAATGAGCAGTTCTTC. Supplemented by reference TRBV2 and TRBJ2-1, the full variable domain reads EPEVTQTPSHQVTQMGQEVILRCVPISNHLYFYWYRQILGQKVEFLVSFYNNEISEKSEIFDDQFSVERPDGSNFTLKIRSTKLEDSAMYFCASPSLRYNEQFFGPGTRLTVL.

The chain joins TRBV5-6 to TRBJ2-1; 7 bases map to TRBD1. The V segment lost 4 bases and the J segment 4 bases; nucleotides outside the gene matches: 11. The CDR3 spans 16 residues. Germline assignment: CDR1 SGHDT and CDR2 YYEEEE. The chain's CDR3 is CASSPEGDSFYNEQFF. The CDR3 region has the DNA TGTGCCAGCAGCCCCGAGGGGGACAGCTTTTACAATGAGCAGTTCTTC.

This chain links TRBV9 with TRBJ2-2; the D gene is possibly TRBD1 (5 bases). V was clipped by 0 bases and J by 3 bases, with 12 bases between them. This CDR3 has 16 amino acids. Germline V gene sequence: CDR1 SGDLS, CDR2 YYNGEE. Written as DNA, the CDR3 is TGTGCCAGCAGCGTAGATCAGGGCCGGGACACCGGGGAGCTGTTTTTT. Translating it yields CASSVDQGRDTGELFF.

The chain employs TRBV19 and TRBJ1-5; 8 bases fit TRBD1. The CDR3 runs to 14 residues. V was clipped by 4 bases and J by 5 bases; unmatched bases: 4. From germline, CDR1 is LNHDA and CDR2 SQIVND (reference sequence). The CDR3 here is CASSRQGPYQPQHF. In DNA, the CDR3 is TGTGCCAGTAGTAGACAGGGGCCCTATCAGCCCCAGCATTTT.

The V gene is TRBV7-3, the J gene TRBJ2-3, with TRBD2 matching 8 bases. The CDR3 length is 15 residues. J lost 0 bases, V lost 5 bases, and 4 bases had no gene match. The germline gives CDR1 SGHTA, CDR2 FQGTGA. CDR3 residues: CASSPIAGSTDTQYF. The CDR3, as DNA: TGTGCCAGCAGCCCTATAGCGGGAAGCACAGATACGCAGTATTTT.

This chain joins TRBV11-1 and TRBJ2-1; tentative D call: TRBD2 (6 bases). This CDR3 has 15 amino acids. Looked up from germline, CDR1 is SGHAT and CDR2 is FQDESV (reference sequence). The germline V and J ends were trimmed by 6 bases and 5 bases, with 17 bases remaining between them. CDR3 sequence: CASRGGGSLDNEQFF. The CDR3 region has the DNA TGTGCCAGCAGGGGTGGGGGGAGTCTGGACAATGAGCAGTTCTTC. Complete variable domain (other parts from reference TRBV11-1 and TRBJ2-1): EAEVAQSPRYKITEKSQAVAFWCDPISGHATLYWYRQILGQGPELLVQFQDESVVDDSQLPKDRFSAERLKGVDSTLKIQPAELGDSAMYLCASRGGGSLDNEQFFGPGTRLTVL.

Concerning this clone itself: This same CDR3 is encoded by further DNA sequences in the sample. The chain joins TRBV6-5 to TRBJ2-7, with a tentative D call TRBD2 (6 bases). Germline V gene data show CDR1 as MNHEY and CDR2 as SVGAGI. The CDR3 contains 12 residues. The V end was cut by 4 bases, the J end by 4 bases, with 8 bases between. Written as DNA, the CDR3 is TGTGCCAGCAGTTCCGGGGGTTACGAGCAGTACTTC. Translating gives CASSSGGYEQYF.

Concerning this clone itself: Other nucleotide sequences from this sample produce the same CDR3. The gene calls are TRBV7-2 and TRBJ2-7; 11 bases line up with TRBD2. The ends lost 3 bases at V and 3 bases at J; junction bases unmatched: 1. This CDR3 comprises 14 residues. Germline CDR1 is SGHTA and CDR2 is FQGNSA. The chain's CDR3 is CASSFTSGSYEQYF. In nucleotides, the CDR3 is TGTGCCAGCAGCTTTACTAGCGGGAGCTACGAGCAGTACTTC.

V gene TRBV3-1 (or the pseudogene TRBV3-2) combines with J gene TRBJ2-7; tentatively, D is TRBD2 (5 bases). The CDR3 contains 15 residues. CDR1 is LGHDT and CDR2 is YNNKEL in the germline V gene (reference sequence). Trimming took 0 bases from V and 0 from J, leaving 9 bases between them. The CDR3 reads CASSQDDGGSYEQYF. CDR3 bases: TGTGCCAGCAGCCAAGACGATGGAGGCTCCTACGAGCAGTACTTC.

In DNA form, the CDR3 reads TGCGCCAGCAGTGAGTCGATCGACTCAAGACAGGGCGGAAATCAGCCCCAGCATTTT. This translates into CASSESIDSRQGGNQPQHF. This rearrangement joins TRBV10-1 to TRBJ1-5; 7 nucleotides line up with TRBD1. The CDR3 is 19 amino acids. Trimming at V came to 0 bases and at J to 4 bases, leaving 15 bases not matched to a gene. The V gene's germline CDR1 is WNHNN and CDR2 SYGVQD (reference sequence).

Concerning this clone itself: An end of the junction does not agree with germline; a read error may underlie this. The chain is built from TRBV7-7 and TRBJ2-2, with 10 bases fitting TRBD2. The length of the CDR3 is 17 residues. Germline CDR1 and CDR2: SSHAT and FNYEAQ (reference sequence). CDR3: CASSLVVASGGTGELFF. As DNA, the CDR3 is TGTGCTAGCAGCTTAGTGGTGGCTAGCGGGGGCACCGGGGAGCTGTTTTTT.